This entry lists 21 T cell receptor beta chains sequenced from one sample in a study of tissue T cells after allogeneic stem cell transplantation (dated by TCRdb to 2022 to 2024). In light of the paper, this sample's time point label describes: human tissue collected at research (rapid) autopsy. Library preparation was by the immunoSEQ multiplex PCR assay. Not all clones reach the TCRdb copy of this immuneACCESS table, which keeps in-frame sequences only. Checked studies attribute under half of the gap to unresolved V genes and leave the rest unexplained. Across this sample there are some 24,000 clones, with around 70% seen only once. Approximately 8% of the sample comes from the top ten. The sequencing here drew on tissue from the ileum, taken at autopsy. Source of these receptors: an older female donor with lung cancer.

V and J are TRBV3-1 (or the pseudogene TRBV3-2) and TRBJ1-3, with D maybe TRBD1 (5 bases). The CDR3 has 17 amino acids. The germline V and J ends were trimmed by 2 bases and 0 bases, with 14 bases remaining between them. Germline assignment: CDR1 LGHDT and CDR2 YNNKEL (reference sequence). CDR3 residues: CASSQIQGGGSGNTIYF. The CDR3 DNA reads TGTGCCAGCAGCCAAATTCAGGGAGGAGGCTCTGGAAACACCATATATTTT.

This chain joins TRBV12-5 and TRBJ1-1, with D possibly matching TRBD1 (6 bases). Trimming removed 6 bases at V and 8 bases at J, with 16 bases between. The CDR3 is 13 residues long. Germline CDR1 is LGHNT and CDR2 is FRNRAP. The CDR3 loop reads CASGQQGVGEAFF. CDR3 sequence (DNA): TGTGCTAGTGGCCAACAGGGTGTGGGAGAAGCTTTCTTT.

This chain connects TRBV6-1 to TRBJ2-7; no clear D gene. Germline CDR1 reads MNHNS; CDR2 reads SASEGT. V shed 4 bases and J shed 3 bases, with 4 bases lying between them. This CDR3 has 11 amino acids. CDR3 in DNA: TGTGCCAGCAGTGGCGGCTACGAGCAGTACTTC. Its protein product is CASSGGYEQYF.

This clone has a handful of counts. This chain links TRBV19 with TRBJ1-1; D is uncertain. The V gene's germline CDR1 is LNHDA and CDR2 SQIVND (reference sequence). Trimming shortened V by 0 bases and J by 0 bases, and 8 bases separated the two germline ends. The CDR3 runs to 15 residues. CDR3 loop: CASSIEGVMNTEAFF. As DNA, the CDR3 is TGTGCCAGTAGTATAGAAGGAGTCATGAACACTGAAGCTTTCTTT.

The genes are TRBV15 and TRBJ2-1; TRBD2 might be the D (5 bases). The CDR3 is 16 residues long. Germline CDR1 is LNHNV and CDR2 is YYDKDF (reference sequence). The V end was cut by 0 bases, the J end by 5 bases, with 14 bases between. The CDR3 region is CATSREVGAEDNEQFF. CDR3 nucleotides: TGTGCCACCAGCAGAGAGGTAGGAGCGGAGGACAATGAGCAGTTCTTC.

This clone qualifies as medium-sized (0.01 to 0.1%). The chain uses TRBV2 and TRBJ1-6; a possible D gene is TRBD1 (5 bases). Per the germline V gene, CDR1 is SNHLY and CDR2 is FYNNEI. Trimming took off 2 bases at V and 10 bases at J, with 9 bases between the two ends. The length of the CDR3 is 13 residues. The CDR3 protein is CASSEWGTSPLHF. CDR3 bases: TGTGCCAGCAGTGAATGGGGGACCTCACCCCTCCACTTT.

The CDR3: CASSSLAGPYNEQFF. In DNA, the CDR3 is TGCGCCAGCAGTTCCTTAGCGGGACCTTACAATGAGCAGTTCTTC. The chain combines TRBV5-1 with TRBJ2-1; the match to TRBD2 covers 8 bases. In germline, CDR1 is SGHRS, CDR2 YFSETQ. Trimming took 5 bases from V and 4 from J; bases not matched to a gene: 8. CDR3 length: 15 amino acids.

The chain uses TRBV5-6 and TRBJ2-3; D is ambiguous. The CDR3 extends over 16 amino acids. V lost 0 bases and J 1 base, leaving 12 bases between the germline ends. In germline, CDR1 is SGHDT, CDR2 YYEEEE. CDR3 sequence: CASSLEFGGGTDTQYF. The CDR3 nucleotides read TGTGCCAGCAGCTTGGAATTCGGCGGAGGCACAGATACGCAGTATTTT.

In this sample, this clone turned up a few times. The chain joins TRBV7-2 to TRBJ2-3; D is possibly TRBD1 (6 bases). Germline loops: CDR1 SGHTA, CDR2 FQGNSA. V dropped 1 base and J dropped 3 bases, with 14 bases sitting between them. The CDR3 sequence is 16 residues long. CDR3 sequence (DNA): TGTGCCAGCAGCTTAGAGGGACAAACCTGGACAGATACGCAGTATTTT. It specifies CASSLEGQTWTDTQYF.

The chain is built from TRBV12-3 or TRBV12-4 and TRBJ2-7; D not certain. This CDR3 has 13 amino acids. Trimming left V 3 bases short and J 3 bases short, with 9 bases between. CDR3 nucleotides: TGTGCCAGCAGTTTGGGTATCGGCTACGAGCAGTACTTC. Translation gives CASSLGIGYEQYF.

This sequence joins TRBV28 and TRBJ1-5; D unresolved. The CDR3 loop spans 12 amino acids. CDR1 MDHEN and CDR2 SYDVKM come from the germline V gene. V lost 6 bases, J lost 0 bases, and 3 bases lay in between. The CDR3 reads CASSYSNQPQHF. CDR3 DNA sequence: TGTGCCAGCAGCTATAGCAATCAGCCCCAGCATTTT.

The rearrangement links TRBV18 to TRBJ2-5, with D perhaps matching TRBD1 or TRBD2 (5 bases each). In germline, CDR1 is KGHSH, CDR2 LQKENI. The V gene lost 4 bases and the J gene lost 2 bases, with 8 bases spanning the gap. The CDR3 sequence is 13 residues long. The CDR3 nucleotides read TGTGCCAGCTCACGGGGGAAGCAAGAGACCCAGTACTTC. Translating gives CASSRGKQETQYF.

The chain is built from TRBV5-1 and TRBJ2-7; weak D call: TRBD2 (5 bases). Looked up from germline, CDR1 is SGHRS and CDR2 is YFSETQ. This CDR3 is 11 amino acids long. Trimming removed 5 bases from V and 2 bases from J, with 5 bases in between. CDR3 in amino acids: CASRGAYEQYF. CDR3 sequence (DNA): TGCGCCAGCAGGGGAGCCTACGAGCAGTACTTC.

This CDR3 is CASSDRWDYTEAFF. In DNA form, the CDR3 reads TGTGCCAGCAGTGATCGATGGGACTACACTGAAGCTTTCTTT. V gene TRBV2 combines with J gene TRBJ1-1, with a tentative D call TRBD1 (5 bases). Germline values: CDR1 SNHLY, CDR2 FYNNEI. The CDR3 spans 14 residues. The V end lost 3 bases, the J end lost 3 bases, and 11 bases lay between the germline ends.

V usage is TRBV7-9 and J usage is TRBJ2-3; D possibly uses TRBD1 or TRBD2 (5 bases each). Germline values: CDR1 SEHNR, CDR2 FQNEAQ (reference sequence). V gave up 2 bases and J gave up 7 bases, with 10 bases separating them. The CDR3 totals 13 residues. CDR3 loop: CASSLPGTNTQYF. CDR3 bases: TGTGCCAGCAGCTTACCCGGGACCAATACGCAGTATTTT.

The table lists this clone with a few counts. V gene TRBV3-1 (or the pseudogene TRBV3-2) combines with J gene TRBJ1-6; TRBD1 is a possible D gene (6 bases). Looked up from germline, CDR1 is LGHDT and CDR2 is YNNKEL (reference sequence). The V end was cut by 1 base, the J end by 7 bases, with 14 bases between. There are 16 residues in the CDR3. The CDR3 spells CASSQGLLQGNSPLHF. CDR3 DNA: TGTGCCAGCAGCCAAGGGCTCCTGCAGGGGAATTCACCCCTCCACTTT.

This clone was found once. The chain has TRBV5-5 and TRBJ1-1; D is perhaps TRBD1 (6 bases). The CDR3 spans 16 residues. V was shortened by 0 bases and J by 5 bases, with 17 bases between the two germline ends. Germline V CDR1 and CDR2: SGHKS, YYEKEE (reference sequence). CDR3 in DNA: TGTGCCAGCAGCTTGGCGGGGGCCAGATCAAATACTGAAGCTTTCTTT. Amino acid sequence: CASSLAGARSNTEAFF.

The genes are TRBV30 and TRBJ2-1; 7 bases match TRBD1. Germline V lookup: CDR1 GTSNPN, CDR2 SVGIG (reference sequence). With V trimmed by 3 bases and J by 6 bases, 14 bases remained unmatched. The CDR3 covers 16 residues. The CDR3 bases are TGTGCCTGGAGCGCCGCAGGGGGACGGGGTCCCAATGAGCAGTTCTTC. Encoded protein: CAWSAAGGRGPNEQFF.

The genes are TRBV19 and TRBJ2-1, with 12 bases matching TRBD2. The V and J ends lost 10 bases and 3 bases, in that order; junction bases with no gene match: 4. Germline V gene lookup returns CDR1 LNHDA and CDR2 SQIVND (reference sequence). The CDR3 loop spans 14 amino acids. The CDR3 DNA is TGTGCCACTAGGGGACTAGCGGGCTACAATGAGCAGTTCTTC. Protein sequence: CATRGLAGYNEQFF.

The chain joins TRBV9 to TRBJ1-6, with 8 bases matching TRBD1. Germline CDR1 is SGDLS and CDR2 is YYNGEE. V trimming: 4 bases; J trimming: 10 bases; junction bases outside the gene matches: 10. The CDR3 length is 15 residues. CDR3: CASSPRPGGLSPLHF. The CDR3 nucleotides are TGTGCCAGCAGCCCTAGGCCAGGGGGCCTCTCACCCCTCCACTTT.

J is TRBJ2-1 and V is TRBV14, with 8 bases matching TRBD2. Germline CDR1 SGHDN, CDR2 FVKESK. The trim removed 4 bases at V and 7 bases at J, leaving 9 bases unmatched. This CDR3 is 15 amino acids long. The CDR3 DNA is TGTGCCAGCAGCCGTAAAGCGGGAGTTGCGAATGAGCAGTTCTTC. It is translated as CASSRKAGVANEQFF.